The sequence of this T cell receptor (beta chain) was determined in a study of blood T cell repertoires in COVID-19. Study-wide context: Spain, Italy and the United States supplied samples that represented acute and convalescent COVID-19. The analysed material was cDNA or gDNA that came from T cells, B-cell-depleted T cells, or PBMCs.

Seattle's enrolled individuals joined amid active infection and were then monitored longitudinally. Profiling relied on immunoSEQ multiplex PCR, and the TCRdb table lists in-frame clones only, not all of them. The sample holds fewer than 700,000 clones, around nine tenths seen once. After removal of 3 bases from V and 3 bases from J, the junction contained 3 bases not matched to a gene. Germline assignment: CDR1 SGHAT and CDR2 FQNNGV. The CDR3 has 14 amino acids. The V call is TRBV11-2, the J call TRBJ2-3; TRBD1 aligns across 7 bases. The origin of this receptor is a woman in her forties or fifties with COVID-19, enrolled during active disease. Sequenced material: peripheral blood. This CDR3 reads CASSFDRVTDTQYF. CDR3 DNA sequence: TGTGCCAGCAGCTTCGACAGGGTGACAGATACGCAGTATTTT.